Listed below are T cell receptor beta chains from one sample, sequenced in a study of T cell changes during pregnancy in multiple sclerosis. Sequencing used immunoSEQ multiplex PCR; TCRdb keeps in-frame clones, though not all of them. In the table there are more than 65,000 clones, more than 85% of which are singletons. The input for sequencing was peripheral blood, taken in the first trimester of pregnancy. These receptors all come from a female donor with multiple sclerosis, enrolled in a pregnancy study. Both conserved end residues are part of each CDR3. The D gene is left open where the match is weak. Clone size is shown for a subset of rows, as once, few, many or a class of expanded clone.

d_call: TRBD2
v_call: TRBV9
clone_size: NA
j_call: TRBJ2-5
cdr3_nt: TGTGCCAGCAGCGTGGGAGCGGGACAAGAGACCCAGTACTTC
cdr3_aa: CASSVGAGQETQYF

d_call: NA
v_call: TRBV27
clone_size: few
j_call: TRBJ1-2
cdr3_nt: TGTGCCAGCAGTCCACTGGGCGGTGGGGGGTGGAGTGGCTACACCTTC
cdr3_aa: CASSPLGGGGWSGYTF

d_call: TRBD2
v_call: TRBV28
clone_size: few
j_call: TRBJ2-5
cdr3_nt: TGTGCCAGCAGTATAAGCGGGGACCAAGAGACCCAGTACTTC
cdr3_aa: CASSISGDQETQYF

d_call: TRBD2
v_call: TRBV27
clone_size: NA
j_call: TRBJ2-6
cdr3_nt: TGTGCCAGCAGTTTAGGTCGGGGGGTCAACGTCCTGACTTTC
cdr3_aa: CASSLGRGVNVLTF

d_call: NA
v_call: TRBV10-2
clone_size: NA
j_call: TRBJ2-1
cdr3_nt: TGCGCCAGCAGTGAGTCGTTGGCGGGGAATTACAATGAGCAGTTCTTC
cdr3_aa: CASSESLAGNYNEQFF

d_call: TRBD1
v_call: TRBV7-8
clone_size: many
j_call: TRBJ2-7
cdr3_nt: TGTGCCAGCAGCCCCTATGACAGGGGGCTCTACGAGCAGTACTTC
cdr3_aa: CASSPYDRGLYEQYF

d_call: NA
v_call: TRBV9
clone_size: NA
j_call: TRBJ1-4
cdr3_nt: TGTGCCAGCAGCGTAGACCGGGGGGAGAATGAAAAACTGTTTTTT
cdr3_aa: CASSVDRGENEKLFF

d_call: NA
v_call: TRBV11-2
clone_size: few
j_call: TRBJ2-1
cdr3_nt: TGTGCCAGCAGCCCGGGGAGCGTTGAGCAGTTCTTC
cdr3_aa: CASSPGSVEQFF

d_call: NA
v_call: TRBV7-3
clone_size: once
j_call: TRBJ2-3
cdr3_nt: TGTGCCAGCAGCCCTAACAGGGCTGGCGCAGATACGCAGTATTTT
cdr3_aa: CASSPNRAGADTQYF

d_call: NA
v_call: TRBV5-4
clone_size: NA
j_call: TRBJ1-3
cdr3_nt: TGTGCCAGCACCAATCTCAAACAGGGAGGAAACACCATATATTTT
cdr3_aa: CASTNLKQGGNTIYF

d_call: TRBD2
v_call: TRBV4-2
clone_size: NA
j_call: TRBJ2-3
cdr3_nt: TGTGCCAGCAGCCAAGATGGAGGACTAGCGGGAGATACGCAGTATTTT
cdr3_aa: CASSQDGGLAGDTQYF

d_call: NA
v_call: TRBV12-2
clone_size: NA
j_call: TRBJ2-2
cdr3_nt: TGTGCAAGTCGCTTAGCGGCGTGGGAGAGAACCGGGGAGCTGTTTTTT
cdr3_aa: CASRLAAWERTGELFF

d_call: NA
v_call: TRBV30
clone_size: NA
j_call: TRBJ1-5
cdr3_nt: TGTGCCTGGAATTCTGCGGGGACTCAGCCCCAGCATTTT
cdr3_aa: CAWNSAGTQPQHF

d_call: NA
v_call: TRBV12-5
clone_size: NA
j_call: TRBJ1-2
cdr3_nt: TGTGCTAGTGGTTTGGTACGGAAGAGACAGGCCAACTATGGCTACACCTTC
cdr3_aa: CASGLVRKRQANYGYTF

d_call: NA
v_call: TRBV5-1
clone_size: NA
j_call: TRBJ1-4
cdr3_nt: TGCGCCAGCAGCTTTTGGGGACAAGGAGGTGAAAAACTGTTTTTT
cdr3_aa: CASSFWGQGGEKLFF

d_call: NA
v_call: TRBV5-1
clone_size: NA
j_call: TRBJ1-2
cdr3_nt: TGCGCCAGCAGCTGGGAGAACTATGGCTACACCTTC
cdr3_aa: CASSWENYGYTF

d_call: NA
v_call: TRBV28
clone_size: NA
j_call: TRBJ2-3
cdr3_nt: TGTGCCAGCAGTTTATGGCAGGGGACAAACACAGATACGCAGTATTTT
cdr3_aa: CASSLWQGTNTDTQYF

d_call: NA
v_call: TRBV10-3
clone_size: NA
j_call: TRBJ1-2
cdr3_nt: TGTGCCATCAGTGAGTCGCCTAAAAACTATGGCTACACCTTC
cdr3_aa: CAISESPKNYGYTF

d_call: NA
v_call: TRBV7-9
clone_size: few
j_call: TRBJ2-7
cdr3_nt: TGTGCCAGCAGCCCAACAGGGAGCTCCTACGAGCAGTACTTC
cdr3_aa: CASSPTGSSYEQYF

d_call: TRBD2
v_call: TRBV7-9
clone_size: NA
j_call: TRBJ2-1
cdr3_nt: TGTGCCAGCAGCTTACTAGCGGGAGGGTCGGGTGAGCAGTTCTTC
cdr3_aa: CASSLLAGGSGEQFF

d_call: NA
v_call: TRBV4-1
clone_size: NA
j_call: TRBJ1-2
cdr3_nt: TGCGCCAGCAGCCCCTCAATGGCCGTACAATATGGCTACACCTTC
cdr3_aa: CASSPSMAVQYGYTF

d_call: NA
v_call: TRBV7-3
clone_size: NA
j_call: TRBJ2-3
cdr3_nt: TGTGCCAGCAGCTCACAGACAGATCCTAGCACAGATACGCAGTATTTT
cdr3_aa: CASSSQTDPSTDTQYF

d_call: TRBD1
v_call: TRBV5-1
clone_size: NA
j_call: TRBJ1-4
cdr3_nt: TGCGCCAGCAGCACTAGGACAGGGTCGAATGAAAAACTGTTTTTT
cdr3_aa: CASSTRTGSNEKLFF

d_call: NA
v_call: TRBV29-1
clone_size: NA
j_call: TRBJ2-3
cdr3_nt: TGCAGCGTTGTGCAGGGATTCGTAAACACAGATACGCAGTATTTT
cdr3_aa: CSVVQGFVNTDTQYF

d_call: NA
v_call: TRBV19
clone_size: NA
j_call: TRBJ1-1
cdr3_nt: TGTGCCAGTAGTATAGCTAGGAACACTGAAGCTTTCTTT
cdr3_aa: CASSIARNTEAFF

d_call: TRBD2
v_call: TRBV9
clone_size: NA
j_call: TRBJ2-5
cdr3_nt: TGTGCCAGCAGCGTACTAGCGGGGACGCAAGAGACCCAGTACTTC
cdr3_aa: CASSVLAGTQETQYF

d_call: TRBD1
v_call: TRBV27
clone_size: NA
j_call: TRBJ1-2
cdr3_nt: TGTGCCAGCAGTTTATTGTTTACAGGGGGCGCTTCCGGCTACACCTTC
cdr3_aa: CASSLLFTGGASGYTF

d_call: TRBD1
v_call: TRBV30
clone_size: NA
j_call: TRBJ1-6
cdr3_nt: TGTGCCTTTCAACAGGGGGCGAATTCACCCCTCCACTTT
cdr3_aa: CAFQQGANSPLHF

d_call: NA
v_call: TRBV4-1
clone_size: once
j_call: TRBJ2-7
cdr3_nt: TGCGCCAGCAGCCAAGTGGGTGGATCCCCGGGGTCCTACGAGCAGTACTTC
cdr3_aa: CASSQVGGSPGSYEQYF

d_call: TRBD2
v_call: TRBV5-6
clone_size: NA
j_call: TRBJ2-1
cdr3_nt: TGTGCCAGCAGCCGCCCGGCGGGGGGGTACAATGAGCAGTTCTTC
cdr3_aa: CASSRPAGGYNEQFF

d_call: TRBD2
v_call: TRBV5-1
clone_size: NA
j_call: TRBJ2-3
cdr3_nt: TGCGCCAGCAGCTTGGTGGCGGGGGGGCCGGTTGGTACAGATACGCAGTATTTT
cdr3_aa: CASSLVAGGPVGTDTQYF

d_call: TRBD2
v_call: TRBV4-2
clone_size: NA
j_call: TRBJ2-1
cdr3_nt: TGTGCCAGCAGGGAGGGACTAGCGGGAGCCTCCTACAATGAGCAGTTCTTC
cdr3_aa: CASREGLAGASYNEQFF

d_call: TRBD2
v_call: TRBV28
clone_size: NA
j_call: TRBJ2-1
cdr3_nt: TGTGCCAGCAGTCCCCCGGGACTAGCGAGAAATGAGCAGTTCTTC
cdr3_aa: CASSPPGLARNEQFF

d_call: TRBD2
v_call: TRBV7-2
clone_size: few
j_call: TRBJ2-5
cdr3_nt: TGTGCCAGCAGCTTAACAAGCGGGGAGTGGGAGACCCAGTACTTC
cdr3_aa: CASSLTSGEWETQYF

d_call: NA
v_call: TRBV7-6
clone_size: once
j_call: TRBJ2-7
cdr3_nt: TGTGCCAGCAGCTTATCGTCAGGTCCCTACGAGCAGTACTTC
cdr3_aa: CASSLSSGPYEQYF

d_call: NA
v_call: TRBV6-1
clone_size: NA
j_call: TRBJ1-4
cdr3_nt: TGTGCCAGCAGTGAAGCGAAAGGGGAAGGGGAAAAACTGTTTTTT
cdr3_aa: CASSEAKGEGEKLFF

d_call: TRBD2
v_call: TRBV5-4
clone_size: NA
j_call: TRBJ2-3
cdr3_nt: TGTGCCAGCAGCTTGGTTAGCGGGGGTAGCACAGATACGCAGTATTTT
cdr3_aa: CASSLVSGGSTDTQYF